This T cell receptor (beta chain) was documented in a study of cytomegalovirus exposure and HLA in healthy donors. Findings and limits, study-wide: In vitro work confirmed that a few CMV-associated chains recognize CMV antigens. It was 160 or so TCR beta chains that were listed as cytomegalovirus-associated.

The V gene end was trimmed by 5 bases and the J gene end by 7 bases; junction bases not matched to a gene: 10. The CDR3 length is 14 residues. Per the germline V gene, CDR1 is GTSNPN and CDR2 is SVGIG (reference sequence). A remark on this clone: The antigen is unknown.

Clones were read by immunoSEQ multiplex PCR, and TCRdb kept only the in-frame ones, dropping some. The sample includes more than 140,000 clones, approximately 88% of them seen just once. The sequencing sample was made of PBMCs. This sequence joins TRBV30 and TRBJ2-3; 9 bases are shared with TRBD2. This TCR was sampled from a woman aged 18-29 years in good health and CMV-seropositive. The CDR3 sequence is CAWGFSGSRNTQYF. The CDR3 coding sequence is TGTGCCTGGGGATTTAGCGGGAGTAGAAATACGCAGTATTTT. Full variable domain (outside the CDR3, taken from reference TRBV30 and TRBJ2-3): SQTIHQWPATLVQPVGSPLSLECTVEGTSNPNLYWYRQAAGRGLQLLFYSVGIGQISSEVPQNLSASRPQDRQFILSSKKLLLSDSGFYLCAWGFSGSRNTQYFGPGTRLTVL.